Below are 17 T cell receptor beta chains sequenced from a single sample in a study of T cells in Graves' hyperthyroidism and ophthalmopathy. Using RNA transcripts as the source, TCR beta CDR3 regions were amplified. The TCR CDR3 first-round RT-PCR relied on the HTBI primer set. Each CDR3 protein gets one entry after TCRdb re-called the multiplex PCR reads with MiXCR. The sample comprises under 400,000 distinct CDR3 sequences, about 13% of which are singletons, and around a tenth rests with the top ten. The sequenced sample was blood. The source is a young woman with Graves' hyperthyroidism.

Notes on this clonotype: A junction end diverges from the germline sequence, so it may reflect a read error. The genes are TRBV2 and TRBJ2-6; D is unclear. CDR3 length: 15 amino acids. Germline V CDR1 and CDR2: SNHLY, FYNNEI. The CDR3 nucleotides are TGCGCCAGCAGCCAGAGTTACGGTGGGGCCAACGTCCTGACTTTC. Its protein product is CASSQSYGGANVLTF.

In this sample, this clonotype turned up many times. The CDR3 is CASSLGEASVVVTDTQYF. The DNA of the CDR3 is TGTGCCAGCAGCTTAGGAGAGGCTTCTGTGGTGGTAACAGATACGCAGTATTTT. V and J are TRBV11-1 and TRBJ2-3, with no clear D. The V and J ends lost 1 base and 3 bases respectively, with 20 bases between them. Germline-derived CDR1 and CDR2 are SGHAT and FQDESV (reference sequence). The CDR3 is made up of 18 amino acids.

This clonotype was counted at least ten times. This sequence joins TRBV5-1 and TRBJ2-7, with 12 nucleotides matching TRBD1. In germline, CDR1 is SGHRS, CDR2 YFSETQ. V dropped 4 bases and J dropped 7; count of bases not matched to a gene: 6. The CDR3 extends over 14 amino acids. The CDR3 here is CASSPGQGADEQYF. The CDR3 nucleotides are TGCGCCAGCAGCCCGGGACAGGGGGCTGATGAGCAGTACTTC.

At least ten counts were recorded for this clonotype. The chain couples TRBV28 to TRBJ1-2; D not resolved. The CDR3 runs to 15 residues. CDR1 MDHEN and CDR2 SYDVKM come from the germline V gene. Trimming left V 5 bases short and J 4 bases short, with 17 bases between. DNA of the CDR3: TGTGCCAGCAGTCACGGGCCGAGCGAGCTCTATGGCTACACCTTC. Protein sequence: CASSHGPSELYGYTF.

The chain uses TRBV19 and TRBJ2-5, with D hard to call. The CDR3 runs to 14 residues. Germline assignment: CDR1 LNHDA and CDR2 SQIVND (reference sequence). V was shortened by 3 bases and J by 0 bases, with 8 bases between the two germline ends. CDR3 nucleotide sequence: TGTGCCAGTAGTATTCTTCTGTACCAAGAGACCCAGTACTTC. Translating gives CASSILLYQETQYF.

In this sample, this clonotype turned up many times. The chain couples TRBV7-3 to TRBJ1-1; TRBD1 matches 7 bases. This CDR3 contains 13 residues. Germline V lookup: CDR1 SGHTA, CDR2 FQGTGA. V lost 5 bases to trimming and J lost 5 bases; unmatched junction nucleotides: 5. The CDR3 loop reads CASSILQGTEAFF. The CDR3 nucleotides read TGTGCCAGCAGCATACTACAGGGGACTGAAGCTTTCTTT. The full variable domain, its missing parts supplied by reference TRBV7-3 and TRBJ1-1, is GAGVSQTPSNKVTEKGKYVELRCDPISGHTALYWYRQSLGQGPEFLIYFQGTGAADDSGLPNDRFFAVRPEGSVSTLKIQRTERGDSAVYLCASSILQGTEAFFGQGTRLTVV.

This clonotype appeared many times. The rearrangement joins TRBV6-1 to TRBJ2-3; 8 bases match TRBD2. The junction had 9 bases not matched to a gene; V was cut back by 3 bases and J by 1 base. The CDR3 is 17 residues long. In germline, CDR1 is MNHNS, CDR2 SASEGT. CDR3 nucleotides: TGTGCCAGCAGTGAGGCGGGAGGAGTATCGGGCACAGATACGCAGTATTTT. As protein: CASSEAGGVSGTDTQYF.

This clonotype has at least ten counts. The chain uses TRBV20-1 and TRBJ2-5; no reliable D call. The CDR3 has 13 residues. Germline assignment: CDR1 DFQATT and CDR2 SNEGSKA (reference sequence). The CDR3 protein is CSVPSGGQETQYF. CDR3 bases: TGCAGCGTTCCTAGTGGCGGCCAAGAGACCCAGTACTTC.

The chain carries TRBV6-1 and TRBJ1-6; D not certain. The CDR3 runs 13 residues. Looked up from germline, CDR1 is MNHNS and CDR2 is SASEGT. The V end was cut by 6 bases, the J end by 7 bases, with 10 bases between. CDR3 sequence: CASSLGANSPLHF. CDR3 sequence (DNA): TGTGCCAGCAGCCTTGGCGCGAATTCACCCCTCCACTTT.

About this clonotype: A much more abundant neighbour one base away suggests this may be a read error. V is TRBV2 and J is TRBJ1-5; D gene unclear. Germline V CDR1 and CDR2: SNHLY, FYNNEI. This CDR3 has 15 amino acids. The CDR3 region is CAGSPPKYSNQPQHF. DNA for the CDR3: TGTGCCGGCAGCCCGCCTAAATATAGCAATCAGCCCCAGCATTTT.

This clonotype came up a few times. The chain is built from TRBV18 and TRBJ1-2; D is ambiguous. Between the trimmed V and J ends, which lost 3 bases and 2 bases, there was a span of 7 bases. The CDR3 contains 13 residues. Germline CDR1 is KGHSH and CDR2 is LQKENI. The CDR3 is CASSPSQNYGYTF. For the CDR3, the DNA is TGTGCCAGCTCACCGTCGCAGAACTATGGCTACACCTTC. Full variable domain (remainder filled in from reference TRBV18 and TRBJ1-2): NAGVMQNPRHLVRRRGQEARLRCSPMKGHSHVYWYRQLPEEGLKFMVYLQKENIIDESGMPKERFSAEFPKEGPSILRIQQVVRGDSAAYFCASSPSQNYGYTFGSGTRLTVV.

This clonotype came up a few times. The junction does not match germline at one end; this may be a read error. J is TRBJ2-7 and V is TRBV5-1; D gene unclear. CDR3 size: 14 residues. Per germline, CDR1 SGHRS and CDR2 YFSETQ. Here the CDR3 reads CASSLSWKHYEQYF. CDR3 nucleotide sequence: TGTGCCAGCAGCTTGAGTTGGAAACACTACGAGCAGTACTTC.

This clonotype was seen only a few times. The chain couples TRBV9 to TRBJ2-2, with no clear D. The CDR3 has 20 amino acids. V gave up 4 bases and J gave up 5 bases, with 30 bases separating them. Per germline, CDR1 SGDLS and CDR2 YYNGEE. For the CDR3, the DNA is TGTGCCAGCAGCCCTCGTAGAGATGGATCCTTGACGTCGAGGACCGGGGAGCTGTTTTTT. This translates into CASSPRRDGSLTSRTGELFF.

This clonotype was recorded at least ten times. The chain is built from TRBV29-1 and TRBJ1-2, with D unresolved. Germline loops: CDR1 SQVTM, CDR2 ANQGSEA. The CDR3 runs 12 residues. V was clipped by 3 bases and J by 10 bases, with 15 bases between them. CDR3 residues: CSVDYPPGIYTF. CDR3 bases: TGCAGCGTTGACTACCCCCCGGGAATCTACACCTTC.

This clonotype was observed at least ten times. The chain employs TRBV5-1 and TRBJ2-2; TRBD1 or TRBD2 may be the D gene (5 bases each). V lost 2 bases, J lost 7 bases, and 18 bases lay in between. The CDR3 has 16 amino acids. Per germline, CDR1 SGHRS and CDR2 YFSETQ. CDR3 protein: CASSFRDAAPGGELFF. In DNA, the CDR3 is TGCGCCAGCAGCTTCCGGGACGCCGCCCCAGGCGGGGAGCTGTTTTTT.

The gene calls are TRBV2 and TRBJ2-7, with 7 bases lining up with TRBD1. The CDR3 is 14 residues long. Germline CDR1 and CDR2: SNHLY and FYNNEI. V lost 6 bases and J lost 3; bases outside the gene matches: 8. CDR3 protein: CASRGTATDYEQYF. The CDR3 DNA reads TGTGCCAGCAGGGGGACAGCAACGGACTACGAGCAGTACTTC.

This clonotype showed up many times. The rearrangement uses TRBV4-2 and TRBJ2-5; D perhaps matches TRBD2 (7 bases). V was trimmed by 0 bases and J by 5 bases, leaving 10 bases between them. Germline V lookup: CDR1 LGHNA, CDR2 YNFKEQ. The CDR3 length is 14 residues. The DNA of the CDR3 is TGTGCCAGCAGCCAAGAGGGGGGGGCTGAGACCCAGTACTTC. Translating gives CASSQEGGAETQYF.